The rows below give T cell receptor beta chains drawn from one sample of a study of T cells in localized non-small cell lung cancer. The protocol was immunoSEQ multiplex PCR, while the TCRdb copy is restricted to in-frame clones and leaves out a portion. The sample lists about 46,000 clones, 81% occurring once. This material consisted of peripheral blood mononuclear cells, taken before any cancer treatment. The receptor source for this set is a man between 40 and 70 years old with stage III lung adenocarcinoma. Each CDR3 is given with its conserved first and last residue. D genes are given only for firm matches. The size field is filled for only some rows; it gives once, few, many or a size class.

d_gene | j_gene | v_gene | len | abundance | CDR3aa | CDR3nt
. | TRBJ2-7 | TRBV19 | 14 | once | CASNEGPANYEQYF | TGTGCCAGTAATGAGGGGCCTGCGAACTACGAGCAGTACTTC
TRBD1 | TRBJ2-3 | TRBV6-5 | 15 | . | CASSPGQGVTDTQYF | TGTGCCAGCAGTCCGGGACAGGGGGTCACAGATACGCAGTATTTT
. | TRBJ2-7 | TRBV20-1 | 11 | . | CSASLDYEQYF | TGCAGTGCTTCTCTGGACTACGAGCAGTACTTC
. | TRBJ1-1 | TRBV19 | 12 | . | CASERTVGEAFF | TGTGCCAGTGAGAGGACAGTTGGTGAAGCTTTCTTT
. | TRBJ2-1 | TRBV11-3 | 13 | . | CASSKEVGGEQFF | TGTGCCAGCAGCAAAGAGGTGGGGGGTGAGCAGTTCTTC
TRBD1 | TRBJ2-7 | TRBV27 | 13 | . | CASSRRDSYEQYF | TGTGCCAGCAGTCGAAGGGACAGCTACGAGCAGTACTTC
TRBD1 | TRBJ2-2 | TRBV5-1 | 13 | . | CASREGADGELFF | TGCGCCAGCAGAGAGGGGGCGGACGGGGAGCTGTTTTTT
. | TRBJ1-1 | TRBV7-8 | 15 | . | CASSGPGVGSTEAFF | TGTGCCAGCAGCGGACCGGGGGTCGGAAGCACTGAAGCTTTCTTT
TRBD2 | TRBJ2-1 | TRBV2 | 14 | . | CGLGLAGARDEQFF | TGTGGCTTGGGACTAGCGGGGGCAAGGGATGAGCAGTTCTTC
. | TRBJ1-2 | TRBV19 | 12 | . | CASTSYNYGYTF | TGTGCCAGTACCTCGTATAACTATGGCTACACCTTC
. | TRBJ2-7 | TRBV11-1 | 13 | . | CASSSAGAYEQYF | TGTGCCAGCAGCTCGGCAGGGGCCTACGAGCAGTACTTC
TRBD1 | TRBJ2-1 | TRBV5-1 | 15 | . | CASSSRTGRDNEQFF | TGCGCCAGCAGCTCGCGGACAGGGAGAGACAATGAGCAGTTCTTC
. | TRBJ2-7 | TRBV6-1 | 14 | . | CASSVKWDSYEQYF | TGTGCCAGCAGTGTAAAGTGGGACTCCTACGAGCAGTACTTC
. | TRBJ2-3 | TRBV5-1 | 15 | . | CASSLRGAPADTQYF | TGCGCCAGCAGCTTGCGGGGGGCCCCCGCAGATACGCAGTATTTT
. | TRBJ2-2 | TRBV27 | 17 | once | CASSSLQGSTFPLELFF | TGTGCCAGCAGTAGCCTCCAGGGCTCCACCTTTCCTCTGGAGCTGTTTTTT
. | TRBJ2-5 | TRBV18 | 17 | medium-sized | CASSLQDMGAYQETQYF | TGTGCCAGCTCATTACAAGACATGGGGGCGTATCAAGAGACCCAGTACTTC
. | TRBJ2-2 | TRBV7-2 | 16 | once | CASSARQRPNTGELFF | TGTGCCAGCAGCGCCCGACAGCGACCAAACACCGGGGAGCTGTTTTTT
TRBD2 | TRBJ2-3 | TRBV9 | 14 | . | CASSVGTSGSTQYF | TGTGCCAGCAGCGTAGGTACTAGCGGGTCTACGCAGTATTTT
TRBD2 | TRBJ2-1 | TRBV5-1 | 16 | few | CASSVYPGGDYNEQFF | TGCGCCAGCAGCGTATACCCGGGGGGGGACTACAATGAGCAGTTCTTC
. | TRBJ2-3 | TRBV5-6 | 14 | once | CASSLAPTAKAQYF | TGTGCCAGCAGCTTGGCCCCGACCGCAAAGGCGCAGTATTTT
. | TRBJ2-3 | TRBV5-6 | 14 | . | CASSLVGESNTQYF | TGTGCCAGCAGCTTGGTGGGGGAGTCAAATACGCAGTATTTT
TRBD1 | TRBJ2-4 | TRBV30 | 16 | . | CAWFKKGATGKNIQYF | TGTGCCTGGTTTAAAAAGGGGGCGACGGGCAAAAACATTCAGTACTTC
. | TRBJ2-7 | TRBV4-2 | 14 | once | CASSQDRGSYEQYF | TGTGCCAGCAGCCAAGACAGGGGATCCTACGAGCAGTACTTC
. | TRBJ2-2 | TRBV11-2 | 14 | . | CASSLSPGTGELFF | TGTGCCAGCAGCTTATCTCCGGGCACCGGGGAGCTGTTTTTT
TRBD1 | TRBJ2-1 | TRBV27 | 16 | . | CASSPMGTVRMDEQFF | TGTGCCAGCAGTCCTATGGGGACAGTCCGCATGGATGAGCAGTTCTTC
. | TRBJ2-1 | TRBV19 | 13 | once | CATQFSSYNEQFF | TGTGCCACTCAGTTCAGCTCCTACAATGAGCAGTTCTTC
TRBD1 | TRBJ1-4 | TRBV19 | 17 | . | CASTAPPGTGHNEKLFF | TGTGCCAGTACCGCCCCCCCCGGGACAGGACATAATGAAAAACTGTTTTTT
TRBD2 | TRBJ2-5 | TRBV5-1 | 15 | . | CASSLAGGSQETQYF | TGCGCCAGCAGCTTGGCGGGGGGGTCCCAAGAGACCCAGTACTTC
TRBD1 | TRBJ2-2 | TRBV19 | 16 | . | CASRSSGTGGTGELFF | TGTGCCAGTAGGTCCTCCGGGACAGGGGGGACCGGGGAGCTGTTTTTT
. | TRBJ2-7 | TRBV6-5 | 15 | . | CASSHQLTKAYEQYF | TGTGCCAGCAGCCACCAGTTAACTAAAGCCTACGAGCAGTACTTC
TRBD2 | TRBJ2-7 | TRBV30 | 14 | . | CAWSGLAAIYEQYF | TGTGCCTGGAGTGGACTAGCGGCTATCTACGAGCAGTACTTC
. | TRBJ2-6 | TRBV2 | 14 | . | CASSYSTGANVLTF | TGTGCCAGCAGCTATTCGACTGGGGCCAACGTCCTGACTTTC
. | TRBJ2-4 | TRBV2 | 11 | . | CASGLANIQYF | TGTGCCAGCGGCCTAGCCAACATTCAGTACTTC
. | TRBJ1-3 | TRBV5-1 | 15 | . | CASGLSGFPGNTIYF | TGCGCCAGCGGCTTGTCAGGCTTTCCTGGAAACACCATATATTTT
TRBD2 | TRBJ2-5 | TRBV11-2 | 17 | . | CASTTAGGGGAWETQYF | TGTGCCAGCACCACCGCGGGGGGCGGGGGCGCTTGGGAGACCCAGTACTTC